The present T cell receptor (beta chain) was sequenced within a study of cytomegalovirus exposure and HLA in healthy donors. 60 Vbeta and 13 Jbeta primers were used in PCR. Sequencing was performed with immunoSEQ multiplex PCR; in TCRdb, only in-frame clones are kept and a portion is missing. The sample consists of about 140,000 clones, about 74% of them appearing once. Study findings and constraints: Accurate prediction of HLA-A and HLA-B alleles (for most subjects) was reportedly achieved from TCR beta sequences. A later examination showed that TCR association rates differed by HLA locus, with DRB1 most and HLA-C fewest.

This clone has only a few counts. Its target is unknown. This CDR3 has 15 residues. The J segment lost 3 bases and the V segment lost 5 bases, leaving 7 bases of the junction unmatched. In germline, CDR1 is SGHNT, CDR2 YYREEE (reference sequence). The material sequenced was PBMCs. The chain employs TRBV5-4 and TRBJ2-1; TRBD2 matches at 8 bases. The TCR originated in a male donor in good health and CMV-seronegative. The CDR3 here is CASRSGTRNYNEQFF. The CDR3 DNA reads TGTGCCAGCAGGTCGGGGACTAGAAACTACAATGAGCAGTTCTTC.